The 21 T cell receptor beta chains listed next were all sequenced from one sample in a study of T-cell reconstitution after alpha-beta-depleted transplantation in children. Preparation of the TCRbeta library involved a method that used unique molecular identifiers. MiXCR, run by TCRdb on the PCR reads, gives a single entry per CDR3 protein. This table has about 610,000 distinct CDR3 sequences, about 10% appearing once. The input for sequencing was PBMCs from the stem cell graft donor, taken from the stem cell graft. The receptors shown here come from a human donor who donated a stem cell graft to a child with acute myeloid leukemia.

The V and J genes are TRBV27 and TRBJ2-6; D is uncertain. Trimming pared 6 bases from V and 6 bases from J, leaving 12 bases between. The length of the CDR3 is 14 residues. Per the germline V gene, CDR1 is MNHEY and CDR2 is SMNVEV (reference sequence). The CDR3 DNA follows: TGTGCCAGCAGCCCTCTGGTCCCGGCCAACGTCCTGACTTTC. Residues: CASSPLVPANVLTF.

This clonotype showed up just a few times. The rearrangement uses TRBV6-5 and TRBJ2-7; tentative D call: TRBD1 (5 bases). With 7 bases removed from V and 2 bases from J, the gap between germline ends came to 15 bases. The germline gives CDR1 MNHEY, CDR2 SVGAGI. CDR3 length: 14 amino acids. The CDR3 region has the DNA TGTGCCAGCATAGCAGGGATTTTCGCCTACGAGCAGTACTTC. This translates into CASIAGIFAYEQYF.

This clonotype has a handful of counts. CDR3 in amino acids: CASALTDRLQETQYF. CDR3 in DNA: TGCGCCAGCGCCTTAACGGACCGACTCCAAGAGACCCAGTACTTC. The V call is TRBV5-1, the J call TRBJ2-5; D is undetermined. The CDR3 extends over 15 amino acids. Trimming took off 7 bases at V and 1 base at J, with 17 bases between the two ends. Germline V gene lookup returns CDR1 SGHRS and CDR2 YFSETQ. The complete variable domain, with remaining parts taken from reference TRBV5-1 and TRBJ2-5, reads KAGVTQTPRYLIKTRGQQVTLSCSPISGHRSVSWYQQTPGQGLQFLFEYFSETQRNKGNFPGRFSGRQFSNSRSEMNVSTLELGDSALYLCASALTDRLQETQYFGPGTRLLVL.

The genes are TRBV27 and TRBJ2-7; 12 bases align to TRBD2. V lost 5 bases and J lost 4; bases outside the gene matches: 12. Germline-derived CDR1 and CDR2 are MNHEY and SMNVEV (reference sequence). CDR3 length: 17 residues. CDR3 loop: CASSPYNGLAGSYEQYF. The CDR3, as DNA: TGTGCCAGCAGTCCGTACAACGGACTAGCGGGATCTTACGAGCAGTACTTC.

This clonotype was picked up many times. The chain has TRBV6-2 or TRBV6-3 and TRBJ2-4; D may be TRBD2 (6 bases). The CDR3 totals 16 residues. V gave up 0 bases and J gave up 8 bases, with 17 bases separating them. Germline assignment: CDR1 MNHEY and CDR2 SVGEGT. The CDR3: CASSYSRSLGGYIQYF. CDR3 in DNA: TGTGCCAGCAGTTACTCGAGGAGCTTGGGAGGATACATTCAGTACTTC.

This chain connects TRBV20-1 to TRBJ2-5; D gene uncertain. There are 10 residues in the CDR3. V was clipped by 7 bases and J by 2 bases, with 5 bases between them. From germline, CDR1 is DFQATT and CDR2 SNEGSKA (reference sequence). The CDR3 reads CSGAQETQYF. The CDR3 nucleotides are TGCAGTGGGGCTCAAGAGACCCAGTACTTC.

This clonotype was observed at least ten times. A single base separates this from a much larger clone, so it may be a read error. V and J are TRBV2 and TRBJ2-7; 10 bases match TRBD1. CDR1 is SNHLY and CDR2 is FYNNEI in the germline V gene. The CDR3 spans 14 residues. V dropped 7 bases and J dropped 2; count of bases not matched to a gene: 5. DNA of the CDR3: TGTGCCAGCAACACCGGGACAGGGGCCTACGAGCAGTACTTC. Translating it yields CASNTGTGAYEQYF.

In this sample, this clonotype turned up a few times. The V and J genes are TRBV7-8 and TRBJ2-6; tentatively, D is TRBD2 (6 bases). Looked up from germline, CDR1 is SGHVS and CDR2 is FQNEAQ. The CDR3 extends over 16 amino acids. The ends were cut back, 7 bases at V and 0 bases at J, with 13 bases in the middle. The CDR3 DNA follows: TGTGCCAGCACCTGGGGGGTACTCTCTGGGGCCAACGTCCTGACTTTC. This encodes CASTWGVLSGANVLTF.

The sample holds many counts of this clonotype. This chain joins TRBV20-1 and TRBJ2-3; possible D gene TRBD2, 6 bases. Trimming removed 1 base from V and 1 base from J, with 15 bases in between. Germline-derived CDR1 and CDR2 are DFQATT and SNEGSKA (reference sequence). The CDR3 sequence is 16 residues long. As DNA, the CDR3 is TGCAGTGCTAGAGCCCCGGGGGAAGGGGGCACAGATACGCAGTATTTT. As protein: CSARAPGEGGTDTQYF.

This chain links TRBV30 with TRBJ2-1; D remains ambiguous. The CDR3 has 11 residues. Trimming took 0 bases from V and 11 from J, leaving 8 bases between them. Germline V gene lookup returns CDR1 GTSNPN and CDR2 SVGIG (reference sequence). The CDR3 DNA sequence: TGTGCCTGGAGTGTACGGAAAAAGCAGTTCTTC. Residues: CAWSVRKKQFF. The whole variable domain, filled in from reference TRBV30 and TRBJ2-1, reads SQTIHQWPATLVQPVGSPLSLECTVEGTSNPNLYWYRQAAGRGLQLLFYSVGIGQISSEVPQNLSASRPQDRQFILSSKKLLLSDSGFYLCAWSVRKKQFFGPGTRLTVL.

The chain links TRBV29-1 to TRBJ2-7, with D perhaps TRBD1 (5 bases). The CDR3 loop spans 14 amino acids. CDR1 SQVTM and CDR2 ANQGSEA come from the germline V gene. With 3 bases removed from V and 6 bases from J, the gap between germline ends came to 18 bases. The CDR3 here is CSVDNPGIRSEQYF. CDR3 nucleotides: TGCAGCGTTGACAACCCAGGGATAAGGAGCGAGCAGTACTTC.

The CDR3 sequence: CASRPNNQPQHF. CDR3 nucleotides: TGTGCCAGCAGGCCGAACAATCAGCCCCAGCATTTT. This sequence joins TRBV12-3 or TRBV12-4 and TRBJ1-5, with D uncertain. V lost 6 bases and J 3 bases, leaving 6 bases between the germline ends. The CDR3 contains 12 residues.

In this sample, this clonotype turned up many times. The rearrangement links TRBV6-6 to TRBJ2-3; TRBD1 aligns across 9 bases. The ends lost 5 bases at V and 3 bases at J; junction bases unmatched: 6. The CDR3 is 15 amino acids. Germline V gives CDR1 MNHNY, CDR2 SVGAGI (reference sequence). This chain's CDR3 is CASSTGTGMTDTQYF. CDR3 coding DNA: TGTGCCAGCAGTACCGGGACAGGGATGACAGATACGCAGTATTTT.

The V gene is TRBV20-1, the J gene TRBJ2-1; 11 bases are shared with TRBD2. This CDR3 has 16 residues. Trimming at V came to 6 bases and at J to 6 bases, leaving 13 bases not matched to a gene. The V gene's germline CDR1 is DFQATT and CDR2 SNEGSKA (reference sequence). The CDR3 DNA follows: TGCAGTGCACCCTCTTTAGCGGGAGGGACCCCCAATGAGCAGTTCTTC. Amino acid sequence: CSAPSLAGGTPNEQFF.

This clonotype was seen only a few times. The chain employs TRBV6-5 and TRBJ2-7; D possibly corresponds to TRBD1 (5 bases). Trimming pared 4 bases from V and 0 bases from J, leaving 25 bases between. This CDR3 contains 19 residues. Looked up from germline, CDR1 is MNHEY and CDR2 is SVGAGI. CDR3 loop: CASSLKTDSSYDPSYEQYF. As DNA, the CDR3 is TGTGCCAGCAGTTTGAAGACAGATTCCTCCTACGATCCCTCCTACGAGCAGTACTTC.

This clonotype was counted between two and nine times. The CDR3 sequence: CASSPGQVITYEQYF. The CDR3 DNA sequence: TGTGCCAGCAGCCCCGGACAGGTTATTACCTACGAGCAGTACTTC. The V gene is TRBV6-1, the J gene TRBJ2-7; 7 bases are a match to TRBD1. The CDR3 runs to 15 residues. The V gene end was trimmed by 6 bases and the J gene end by 2 bases; junction bases not matched to a gene: 10. Germline V lookup: CDR1 MNHNS, CDR2 SASEGT.

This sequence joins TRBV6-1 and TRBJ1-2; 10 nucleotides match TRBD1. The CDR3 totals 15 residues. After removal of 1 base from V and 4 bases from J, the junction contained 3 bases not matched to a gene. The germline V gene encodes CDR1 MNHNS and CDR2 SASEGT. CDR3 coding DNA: TGTGCCAGCAGTGAAGGGACAGGGGGATCCTATGGCTACACCTTC. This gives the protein CASSEGTGGSYGYTF.

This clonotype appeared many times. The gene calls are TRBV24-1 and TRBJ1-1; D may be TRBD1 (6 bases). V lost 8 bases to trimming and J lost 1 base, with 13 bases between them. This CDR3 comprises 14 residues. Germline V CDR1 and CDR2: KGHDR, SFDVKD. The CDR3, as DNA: TGTGCCACCAAGACAGGTCAGGGGAACACTGAAGCTTTCTTT. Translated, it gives CATKTGQGNTEAFF.

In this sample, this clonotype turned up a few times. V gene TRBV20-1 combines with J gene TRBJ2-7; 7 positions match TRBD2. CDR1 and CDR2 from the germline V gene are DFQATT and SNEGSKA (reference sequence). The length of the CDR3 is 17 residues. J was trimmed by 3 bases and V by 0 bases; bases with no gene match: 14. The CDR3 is CSARELRTTSTVYEQYF. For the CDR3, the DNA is TGCAGTGCTAGAGAACTCAGAACGACTAGCACGGTCTACGAGCAGTACTTC.

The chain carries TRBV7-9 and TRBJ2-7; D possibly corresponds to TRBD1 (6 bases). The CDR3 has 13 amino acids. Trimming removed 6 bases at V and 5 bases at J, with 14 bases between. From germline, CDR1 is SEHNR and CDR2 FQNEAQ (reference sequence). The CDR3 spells CASRRTGKDEQYF. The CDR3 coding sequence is TGTGCCAGCAGGAGAACAGGGAAGGACGAGCAGTACTTC.

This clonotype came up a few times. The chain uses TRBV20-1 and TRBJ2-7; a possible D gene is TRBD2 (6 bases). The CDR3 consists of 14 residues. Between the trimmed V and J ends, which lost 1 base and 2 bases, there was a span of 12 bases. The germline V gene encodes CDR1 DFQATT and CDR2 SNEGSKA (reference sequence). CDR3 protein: CSARVLEGPYEQYF. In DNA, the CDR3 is TGCAGTGCTAGAGTCTTGGAGGGGCCCTACGAGCAGTACTTC.